This T cell receptor (beta chain) was profiled in a study of CD8 T cells in ankylosing spondylitis. Study-level results: Made up of eight or nine highly homologous variants, a TCR beta motif appeared characteristic of ankylosing spondylitis blood.

This clonotype came up a few times. Its antigen is unidentified. Each CDR3 protein gets one entry after TCRdb re-called the 5' RACE reads with MiXCR. The repertoire holds about 260,000 distinct CDR3 sequences, with approximately 24% as singletons. V dropped 4 bases and J dropped 4; count of bases not matched to a gene: 7. This CDR3 has 14 residues. The specimen was blood, either unsorted or a sorted T cell fraction (not recorded which). The chain links TRBV12-3 or TRBV12-4 to TRBJ2-7, with 7 positions matching TRBD1. This TCR was sampled from a male donor with ankylosing spondylitis or in good health (not recorded which). CDR3 residues: CASSSWTGLYEQYF. CDR3 coding DNA: TGTGCCAGCAGTTCCTGGACAGGACTTTACGAGCAGTACTTC.